Shown below are 24 T cell receptor beta chains from a single sample sequenced in a study of blood T cell repertoires in COVID-19. Sequenced by immunoSEQ multiplex PCR; TCRdb stores in-frame clones only, minus some. Of hundreds of thousands of clones listed, around 90% were seen once; the top ten hold approximately 1%. Sequencing was carried out using PBMCs or T cells enriched from blood (not recorded which). The receptors were gathered from a woman aged 25 to 39 who had recovered from COVID-19.

This clone has a handful of counts. The rearrangement joins TRBV3-1 (or the pseudogene TRBV3-2) to TRBJ1-2; D may be TRBD1 (5 bases). CDR3 length equals 15 residues. From germline, CDR1 is LGHDT and CDR2 YNNKEL (reference sequence). Trimming left V 1 base short and J 0 bases short, with 9 bases between. DNA of the CDR3: TGTGCCAGCAGCCAAGCGGGGACTGCTAACTATGGCTACACCTTC. Translating gives CASSQAGTANYGYTF.

V is TRBV4-2 and J is TRBJ1-4; D gene unclear. V gave up 0 bases and J gave up 7 bases, with 12 bases separating them. The CDR3 is 15 amino acids. Germline V CDR1 and CDR2: LGHNA, YNFKEQ. The DNA for the CDR3 is TGTGCCAGCAGCCAAGATCGAGGTGCTTCTGAAAAACTGTTTTTT. It specifies CASSQDRGASEKLFF.

The V gene is TRBV5-1, the J gene TRBJ2-1, with D possibly TRBD2 on 6 matching bases. The CDR3 loop spans 13 amino acids. Germline assignment: CDR1 SGHRS and CDR2 YFSETQ. Trimming removed 0 bases from V and 9 bases from J, with 10 bases in between. Here the CDR3 reads CASSLDVGGEQFF. CDR3 nucleotides: TGCGCCAGCAGCTTGGACGTCGGGGGTGAGCAGTTCTTC.

The chain carries TRBV6-1 and TRBJ1-5; maybe TRBD1 (5 bases). CDR1 MNHNS and CDR2 SASEGT come from the germline V gene. Trimming pared 2 bases from V and 5 bases from J, leaving 10 bases between. The CDR3 extends over 14 amino acids. For the CDR3, the DNA is TGTGCCAGCAGTGAACAGGGTCGGGATCAGCCCCAGCATTTT. Protein product: CASSEQGRDQPQHF.

This chain uses TRBV28 with TRBJ2-1; D might be TRBD2 (6 bases). The length of the CDR3 is 15 residues. Trimming pared 2 bases from V and 6 bases from J, leaving 14 bases between. Germline CDR1 MDHEN, CDR2 SYDVKM. In DNA, the CDR3 is TGTGCCAGCAGTTTAGAGTGGCGGGGCGGCAATGAGCAGTTCTTC. Its translation: CASSLEWRGGNEQFF.

This clone was found a few times. J is TRBJ1-1 and V is TRBV6-9; 7 positions match TRBD1. Trimming removed 6 bases from V and 6 bases from J; junction bases left unmatched: 16. Per germline, CDR1 MNHGY and CDR2 SVAAGI. The CDR3 contains 16 residues. The CDR3 is CASSPTPRQGRAEAFF. The CDR3 coding sequence is TGTGCCAGCAGCCCAACCCCCCGACAGGGTAGGGCTGAAGCTTTCTTT.

V is TRBV3-1 (or the pseudogene TRBV3-2) and J is TRBJ2-3, with 8 bases aligning to TRBD2. CDR1 is LGHDT, CDR2 YNNKEL, per germline (reference sequence). The V and J ends lost 0 bases and 1 base, in that order; junction bases with no gene match: 12. The CDR3 sequence is 19 residues long. The CDR3 region has the DNA TGTGCCAGCAGCCAAGATAGGAAAAAAGCGGGAGCGGGCACAGATACGCAGTATTTT. Encoded protein: CASSQDRKKAGAGTDTQYF.

The gene calls are TRBV14 and TRBJ1-2, with D uncertain. This CDR3 spans 14 amino acids. The germline gives CDR1 SGHDN, CDR2 FVKESK. Trimming stripped 0 bases from V and 1 base from J, with 6 bases between. The CDR3 sequence is CASSQDSFNYGYTF. CDR3 DNA: TGTGCCAGCAGCCAAGACTCTTTTAACTATGGCTACACCTTC.

This chain joins TRBV28 and TRBJ1-5; TRBD1 agrees at 8 bases. This CDR3 region has 17 residues. CDR1 and CDR2 from the germline V gene are MDHEN and SYDVKM. With V trimmed by 6 bases and J by 0 bases, 10 bases remained unmatched. The CDR3 sequence is CASSRLAGGTSNQPQHF. The CDR3 nucleotides read TGTGCCAGCAGCCGACTGGCAGGGGGCACTAGCAATCAGCCCCAGCATTTT.

The chain uses TRBV18 and TRBJ2-7, with TRBD1 matching 9 bases. Germline CDR1 KGHSH, CDR2 LQKENI. The CDR3 spans 16 residues. J gave up 4 bases and V 5 bases, and 12 bases lay outside the gene matches. The CDR3 region is CASSSGQGTVGYEQYF. CDR3 DNA sequence: TGTGCCAGCTCATCGGGACAGGGAACGGTAGGGTACGAGCAGTACTTC.

The V call is TRBV10-2, the J call TRBJ2-2; 13 bases fit TRBD2. This CDR3 has 18 residues. J was trimmed by 6 bases and V by 0 bases; bases with no gene match: 7. CDR1 is WSHSY, CDR2 SAAADI, per germline. The CDR3 sequence: CASSESGGLAGIAGELFF. Here the CDR3 DNA reads TGCGCCAGCAGTGAGTCGGGGGGACTAGCGGGGATCGCCGGGGAGCTGTTTTTT.

This chain uses TRBV5-6 with TRBJ1-2, with TRBD1 identical over 10 bases. CDR3 size: 14 residues. V dropped 3 bases and J dropped 8; count of bases not matched to a gene: 7. Germline assignment: CDR1 SGHDT and CDR2 YYEEEE. For the CDR3, the DNA is TGTGCCAGCAGCTATGAGACAGGGGGCGAAGGCTACACCTTC. Amino acid sequence: CASSYETGGEGYTF.

The chain has TRBV4-3 and TRBJ2-1; D perhaps matches TRBD2 (5 bases). Germline CDR1 LGHNA, CDR2 YSLEER. With 1 base removed from V and 9 bases from J, the gap between germline ends came to 10 bases. This CDR3 contains 13 residues. CDR3 coding DNA: TGCGCCAGCAGCCAAGTCGAGGGTGTTGAGCAGTTCTTC. Amino acids: CASSQVEGVEQFF.

This chain connects TRBV6-6 to TRBJ1-2; D unclear. Germline V CDR1 and CDR2: MNHNY, SVGAGI (reference sequence). V gave up 4 bases and J gave up 8 bases, with 14 bases separating them. This CDR3 region has 13 residues. The CDR3 spells CASSLQLPGGYTF. The CDR3 bases are TGTGCCAGCAGTTTACAGCTGCCTGGGGGCTACACCTTC.

The V call is TRBV7-9, the J call TRBJ1-3, with a possible D match to TRBD1 (6 bases). The CDR3 length is 15 residues. V was pared by 5 bases and J by 2 bases, with 13 bases between. Per the germline V gene, CDR1 is SEHNR and CDR2 is FQNEAQ (reference sequence). CDR3 residues: CASSLTGPAGNTIYF. CDR3 nucleotides: TGTGCCAGCAGCCTGACAGGTCCGGCTGGAAACACCATATATTTT.

V gene TRBV18 combines with J gene TRBJ1-2; 8 bases match TRBD1. V lost 2 bases, J lost 3 bases, and 8 bases stayed unmatched. There are 16 residues in the CDR3. Per the germline V gene, CDR1 is KGHSH and CDR2 is LQKENI. CDR3 loop: CASSPRRQGSDYGYTF. The CDR3 bases are TGTGCCAGCTCACCAAGGAGACAGGGGAGCGACTATGGCTACACCTTC.

The chain employs TRBV9 and TRBJ2-1, with a possible D match to TRBD1 (6 bases). The CDR3 has 16 residues. Trimming removed 1 base from V and 0 bases from J, with 11 bases in between. CDR1 and CDR2 (germline): SGDLS, YYNGEE. CDR3 loop: CASSVMDSSSYNEQFF. CDR3 coding DNA: TGTGCCAGCAGCGTAATGGACAGCAGCTCCTACAATGAGCAGTTCTTC.

The chain is built from TRBV13 and TRBJ2-3; 7 bases line up with TRBD2. J was trimmed by 4 bases and V by 0 bases; bases with no gene match: 4. The CDR3 extends over 15 amino acids. Per the germline V gene, CDR1 is PRHDT and CDR2 is FYEKMQ (reference sequence). For the CDR3, the DNA is TGTGCCAGCAGCTTAGGCGGCGGGAGAGCAGATACGCAGTATTTT. Its protein is CASSLGGGRADTQYF. The entire variable domain, with the rest obtained from reference TRBV13 and TRBJ2-3, is as follows: AAGVIQSPRHLIKEKRETATLKCYPIPRHDTVYWYQQGPGQDPQFLISFYEKMQSDKGSIPDRFSAQQFSDYHSELNMSSLELGDSALYFCASSLGGGRADTQYFGPGTRLTVL.

This sequence joins TRBV29-1 and TRBJ1-2; weak D call: TRBD1 (5 bases). This CDR3 has 14 amino acids. Germline V gives CDR1 SQVTM, CDR2 ANQGSEA. Trimming left V 3 bases short and J 6 bases short, with 17 bases between. The CDR3 here is CSVDPTEKINGYTF. As DNA, the CDR3 is TGCAGCGTTGATCCGACAGAGAAAATAAATGGCTACACCTTC. The whole variable domain, remainder taken from reference TRBV29-1 and TRBJ1-2, is SAVISQKPSRDICQRGTSLTIQCQVDSQVTMMFWYRQQPGQSLTLIATANQGSEATYESGFVIDKFPISRPNLTFSTLTVSNMSPEDSSIYLCSVDPTEKINGYTFGSGTRLTVV.

In this sample, this clone turned up once. The chain carries TRBV4-3 and TRBJ2-1; 11 bases are a match to TRBD2. The germline gives CDR1 LGHNA, CDR2 YSLEER. The CDR3 extends over 15 amino acids. Trimming at V came to 5 bases and at J to 9 bases, leaving 9 bases not matched to a gene. The CDR3 region is CASSYVAGGPSEQFF. The CDR3 bases are TGCGCCAGCAGCTATGTAGCGGGGGGGCCAAGTGAGCAGTTCTTC.

The rearrangement joins TRBV27 to TRBJ2-3; the match to TRBD1 covers 7 bases. CDR3 length equals 13 residues. In germline, CDR1 is MNHEY, CDR2 SMNVEV (reference sequence). The J segment lost 8 bases and the V segment lost 6 bases, leaving 8 bases of the junction unmatched. CDR3 nucleotides: TGTGCCAGCAGCATGACAGGGTACGTTACGCAGTATTTT. Translated, it gives CASSMTGYVTQYF.

This chain uses TRBV20-1 with TRBJ2-4; D perhaps matches TRBD1 (6 bases). Per germline, CDR1 DFQATT and CDR2 SNEGSKA (reference sequence). The CDR3 length is 16 residues. The ends were cut back, 3 bases at V and 0 bases at J, with 15 bases in the middle. The CDR3, as DNA: TGCAGTGCTAGTCCCGCCGTGGGGGCAGCCAAAAACATTCAGTACTTC. This sequence encodes CSASPAVGAAKNIQYF.

The V call is TRBV19, the J call TRBJ1-2, with a weak D call TRBD1 (6 bases). CDR3 length: 13 residues. V was shortened by 8 bases and J by 5 bases, with 15 bases between the two germline ends. CDR1 LNHDA and CDR2 SQIVND come from the germline V gene (reference sequence). The CDR3 region is CASSHGTRYGYTF. The DNA for the CDR3 is TGTGCCAGTTCTCACGGGACACGGTATGGCTACACCTTC.

V gene TRBV5-1 combines with J gene TRBJ1-1; D is undetermined. Between the trimmed V and J ends, which lost 0 bases and 6 bases, there was a span of 12 bases. Germline V gives CDR1 SGHRS, CDR2 YFSETQ. This CDR3 is built from 14 residues. CDR3 region: CASSLGSREAEAFF. CDR3 DNA: TGCGCCAGCAGCTTGGGGTCTCGGGAAGCTGAAGCTTTCTTT.